The clone carrying this T cell receptor beta chain was observed a few times. Its antigen is as yet unknown. J lost 4 bases, V lost 11 bases, and 7 bases had no gene match. Germline V gene lookup returns CDR1 SNHLY and CDR2 FYNNEI. CDR3 length: 12 amino acids. The data derive from a study of post-analysis software for immune sequencing data. At the level of the study: The disease courses covered relapsing-remitting, secondary progressive and progressive-relapsing multiple sclerosis. Study findings and constraints: Samples made in the same batch grouped tightly together by F measure. Normalized Chao1 diversity was significantly reduced in patients versus controls. Elevated frequency relative to controls characterized roughly five TRBV segments in patients, TRBV5-6, TRBV5-1 and TRBV20-1 among them.

Unique-molecular-identifier-tagged TCR beta cDNA libraries were used. Researchers reported some 500,000 cDNA molecules coming from roughly 1 to 10 million T cells. One entry per CDR3 protein, called by TCRdb with MiXCR from the PCR reads. The sample has around 700,000 distinct CDR3 sequences, approximately 60% seen once. The genes are TRBV2 and TRBJ1-2; 7 positions agree with TRBD1. The sequenced material came from blood. This receptor was identified in a girl aged 2-10 years with multiple sclerosis. CDR3: CASDRDSYGYTF. CDR3 sequence (DNA): TGTGCCTCAGATCGGGACAGCTATGGCTACACCTTC.